This record concerns one T cell receptor beta chain sequence. Its antigen is still unknown. This clone may be a read error of a much larger clone one base away. Tregs were sorted as CD4+CD25+CD127-/low cells. From the 5' RACE reads, TCRdb called clonotypes with MiXCR, one entry per CDR3 protein. The repertoire has under 65,000 distinct CDR3 sequences, roughly 20% of them found once; the top ten carry 3.2%. Broader study findings: Greatest tumor Treg TCR overlap was with tumor naive CD4+ cells.

Trimming pared 6 bases from V and 4 bases from J, leaving 12 bases between. The CDR3 is made up of 13 amino acids. The V gene is TRBV12-3 or TRBV12-4, the J gene TRBJ1-2; no firm D call. The sequence was obtained from a female donor with breast cancer. Sequenced input: tumor-infiltrating Tregs sorted from the breast tumor. CDR3 sequence: CASRVDTLYGYTF. The CDR3 nucleotides read TGTGCCAGCAGGGTTGACACCCTCTATGGCTACACCTTC.